This entry describes one T cell receptor (beta chain). What it recognizes is unknown. Profiled with immunoSEQ multiplex PCR; TCRdb holds only in-frame clones, not every one. The table includes tens of thousands of clones, around nine tenths detected once. This specimen belongs to a study of T cell responses to AZD1222 COVID-19 vaccine. Study-wide points: The span of vaccine-associated CD4 TCRs extended across spike, with dominance at 160-218 and 743-854.

V lost 6 bases to trimming and J lost 7 bases, with 10 bases between them. Germline CDR1 is MNHEY and CDR2 is SMNVEV (reference sequence). CDR3 length: 12 amino acids. The sequence was collected from an adult in good health. Sample: peripheral blood, taken on day 0 of AZD1222 vaccination. This sequence joins TRBV27 and TRBJ2-1; weak D call: TRBD2 (5 bases). The CDR3 region is CASRSTSNEQFF. Here the CDR3 DNA reads TGTGCCAGCAGGTCCACTAGTAATGAGCAGTTCTTC.